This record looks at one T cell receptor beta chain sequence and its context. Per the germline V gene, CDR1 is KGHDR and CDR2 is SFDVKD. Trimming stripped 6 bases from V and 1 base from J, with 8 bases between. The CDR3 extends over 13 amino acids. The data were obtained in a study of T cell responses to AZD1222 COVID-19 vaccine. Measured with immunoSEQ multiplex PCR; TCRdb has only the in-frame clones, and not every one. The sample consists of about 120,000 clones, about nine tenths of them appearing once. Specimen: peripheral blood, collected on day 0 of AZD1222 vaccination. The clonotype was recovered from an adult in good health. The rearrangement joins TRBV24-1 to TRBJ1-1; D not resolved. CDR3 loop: CATSNSRNTEAFF. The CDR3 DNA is TGTGCCACCAGTAACAGTAGGAACACTGAAGCTTTCTTT.